This T cell receptor (beta chain) was observed in a study of early T cells in non-severe SARS-CoV-2 infection. The germline gives CDR1 LGHNA, CDR2 YNFKEQ. Trimming took 1 base from V and 3 from J, leaving 10 bases between them. The CDR3 runs to 14 residues. The protocol attached unique molecular identifiers to individual cDNA molecules. TCRdb reanalysed the 5' RACE reads using MiXCR and keeps one entry per CDR3 protein. The table shows around 44,000 distinct CDR3 sequences, with around 9.1% occurring only once. There are a few counts of this clonotype. This chain connects TRBV4-2 to TRBJ2-7, with D possibly matching TRBD1 (6 bases). The receptor was derived from an adult who was a healthcare worker with PCR-confirmed SARS-CoV-2 infection or an uninfected control (not recorded which). The sequencing sample was made of whole blood. The CDR3 reads CASSQAGVGYEQYF. CDR3 sequence (DNA): TGTGCCAGCAGCCAAGCAGGGGTAGGCTACGAGCAGTACTTC.